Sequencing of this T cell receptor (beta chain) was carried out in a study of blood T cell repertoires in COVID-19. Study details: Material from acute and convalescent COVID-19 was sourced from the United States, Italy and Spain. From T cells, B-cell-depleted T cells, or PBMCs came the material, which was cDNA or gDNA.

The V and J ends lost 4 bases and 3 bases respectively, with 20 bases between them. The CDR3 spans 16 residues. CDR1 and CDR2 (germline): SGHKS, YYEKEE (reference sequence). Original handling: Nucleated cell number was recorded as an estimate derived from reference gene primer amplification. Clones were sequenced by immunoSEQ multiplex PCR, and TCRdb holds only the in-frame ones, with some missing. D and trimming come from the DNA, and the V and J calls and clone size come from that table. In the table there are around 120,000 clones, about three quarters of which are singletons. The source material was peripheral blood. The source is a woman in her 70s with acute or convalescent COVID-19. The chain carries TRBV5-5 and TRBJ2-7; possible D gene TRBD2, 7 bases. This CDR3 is CASSVVWGGPHYEQYF. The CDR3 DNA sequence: TGTGCCAGCAGCGTTGTATGGGGGGGGCCCCACTACGAGCAGTACTTC.